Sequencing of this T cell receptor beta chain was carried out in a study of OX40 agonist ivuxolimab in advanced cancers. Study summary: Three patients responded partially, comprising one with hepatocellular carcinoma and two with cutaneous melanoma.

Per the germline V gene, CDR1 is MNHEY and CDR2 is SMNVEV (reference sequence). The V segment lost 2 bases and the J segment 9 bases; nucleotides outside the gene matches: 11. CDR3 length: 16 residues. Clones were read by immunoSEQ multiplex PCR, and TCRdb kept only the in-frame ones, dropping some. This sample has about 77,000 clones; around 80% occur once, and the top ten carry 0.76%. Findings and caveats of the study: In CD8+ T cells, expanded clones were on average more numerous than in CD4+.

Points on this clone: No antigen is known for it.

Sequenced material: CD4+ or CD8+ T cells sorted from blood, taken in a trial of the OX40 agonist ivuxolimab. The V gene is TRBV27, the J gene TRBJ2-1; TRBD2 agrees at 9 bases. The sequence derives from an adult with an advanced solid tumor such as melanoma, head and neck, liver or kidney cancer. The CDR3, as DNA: TGTGCCAGCAGTTTAAAAGGCGGGGGGGCACGGGGTGAGCAGTTCTTC. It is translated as CASSLKGGGARGEQFF.